A single sample is the source of the 7 T cell receptor beta chains below, sequenced in a study of cytomegalovirus exposure and HLA in healthy donors. The PCR contained 60 Vbeta and 13 Jbeta primers. Libraries were prepared by immunoSEQ multiplex PCR; TCRdb keeps only in-frame clonotypes and omits some of them. Of roughly 95,000 clones listed, roughly four fifths are singletons. The sequenced sample consisted of PBMCs. The receptors stem from a young man in good health and CMV-seropositive.

The chain couples TRBV7-4 to TRBJ2-7; possible D gene TRBD2, 6 bases. V was cut by 5 bases and J by 6 bases, with 29 bases left in between. The CDR3 length is 18 residues. Germline CDR1 SGHVT, CDR2 SQSDAQ. The CDR3 loop is CASSARHIRWEAQGEQYF. CDR3 coding DNA: TGTGCCAGCAGCGCCCGGCATATAAGGTGGGAGGCCCAAGGCGAGCAGTACTTC.

The chain carries TRBV5-4 and TRBJ2-4; 10 bases map to TRBD1. V trimming: 3 bases; J trimming: 7 bases; junction bases outside the gene matches: 7. The CDR3 covers 15 residues. Germline V CDR1 and CDR2: SGHNT, YYREEE (reference sequence). The chain's CDR3 is CASSSGQGVGNIQYF. In nucleotides, the CDR3 is TGTGCCAGCAGCTCCGGACAGGGGGTGGGGAACATTCAGTACTTC.

The chain carries TRBV2 and TRBJ2-7; tentatively, D is TRBD1 (6 bases). The CDR3 is 12 residues long. Germline assignment: CDR1 SNHLY and CDR2 FYNNEI. V was pared by 8 bases and J by 0 bases, with 8 bases between. The CDR3 reads CASRTDSYEQYF. The DNA for the CDR3 is TGTGCCAGCCGGACAGACTCCTACGAGCAGTACTTC. Filled out from reference TRBV2 and TRBJ2-7, the complete variable domain reads EPEVTQTPSHQVTQMGQEVILRCVPISNHLYFYWYRQILGQKVEFLVSFYNNEISEKSEIFDDQFSVERPDGSNFTLKIRSTKLEDSAMYFCASRTDSYEQYFGPGTRLTVT.

The table lists this clone with a count of one. The genes are TRBV7-9 and TRBJ1-1, with D maybe TRBD1 (5 bases). CDR1 and CDR2 from the germline V gene are SEHNR and FQNEAQ (reference sequence). V lost 5 bases and J 11 bases, leaving 18 bases between the germline ends. The CDR3 covers 13 residues. The CDR3 DNA follows: TGTGCCAGCAGCCTTACAGGACCCGACCGGGCTTTCTTT. It is translated as CASSLTGPDRAFF. Looking up the rest from reference TRBV7-9 and TRBJ1-1 gives the full variable domain: DTGVSQNPRHKITKRGQNVTFRCDPISEHNRLYWYRQTLGQGPEFLTYFQNEAQLEKSRLLSDRFSAERPKGSFSTLEIQRTEQGDSAMYLCASSLTGPDRAFFGQGTRLTVV.

V gene TRBV27 combines with J gene TRBJ1-4; 9 nucleotides line up with TRBD1. The J segment lost 4 bases and the V segment lost 5 bases, leaving 8 bases of the junction unmatched. Germline V gives CDR1 MNHEY, CDR2 SMNVEV (reference sequence). This CDR3 contains 16 residues. This CDR3 reads CASSPGQGLINEKLFF. Written as DNA, the CDR3 is TGTGCCAGCAGTCCAGGACAGGGGCTTATTAATGAAAAACTGTTTTTT. The full variable domain, in which reference TRBV27 and TRBJ1-4 provide the parts outside the CDR3, is EAQVTQNPRYLITVTGKKLTVTCSQNMNHEYMSWYRQDPGLGLRQIYYSMNVEVTDKGDVPEGYKVSRKEKRNFPLILESPSPNQTSLYFCASSPGQGLINEKLFFGSGTQLSVL.

For the CDR3, the DNA is TGCAGCGTCTCCGGGACAGTGAACACTGAAGCTTTCTTT. Amino acids: CSVSGTVNTEAFF. The chain has TRBV29-1 and TRBJ1-1; 7 bases are a match to TRBD1. This CDR3 has 13 amino acids. CDR1 is SQVTM, CDR2 ANQGSEA, per germline. Losses at the gene ends were 6 bases for V and 0 bases for J; bases not matched to a gene: 4.

V usage is TRBV5-1 and J usage is TRBJ1-1, with D possibly being TRBD1 (5 bases). The length of the CDR3 is 14 residues. Germline V gene sequence: CDR1 SGHRS, CDR2 YFSETQ. Trimming removed 4 bases from V and 2 bases from J, with 12 bases in between. The CDR3 protein is CASSLLTDNTEAFF. In DNA form, the CDR3 reads TGCGCCAGCAGCCTACTGACAGATAACACTGAAGCTTTCTTT.